This record covers a single TCR beta chain. Sequencing used immunoSEQ multiplex PCR; TCRdb keeps in-frame clones, though not all of them. Here the sample spans 63,000 or so clones, over 70% being singletons. The data belong to a study of control samples from healthy donors and cancer patients. This CDR3 has 14 residues. The V gene's germline CDR1 is SGHNT and CDR2 YENEEA. Trimming took 3 bases from V and 3 from J; bases not matched to a gene: 5. Sequencing was carried out using blood. The chain links TRBV11-3 to TRBJ2-7, with 7 bases matching TRBD2. This clonotype originated in a man aged 50 to 59 in good health. The DNA of the CDR3 is TGTGCCAGCAGCTTTGGGGGGAGGGACTACGAGCAGTACTTC. Translated: CASSFGGRDYEQYF. The entire variable domain, with the rest obtained from reference TRBV11-3 and TRBJ2-7, is as follows: EAGVVQSPRYKIIEKKQPVAFWCNPISGHNTLYWYLQNLGQGPELLIRYENEEAVDDSQLPKDRFSAERLKGVDSTLKIQPAELGDSAVYLCASSFGGRDYEQYFGPGTRLTVT.